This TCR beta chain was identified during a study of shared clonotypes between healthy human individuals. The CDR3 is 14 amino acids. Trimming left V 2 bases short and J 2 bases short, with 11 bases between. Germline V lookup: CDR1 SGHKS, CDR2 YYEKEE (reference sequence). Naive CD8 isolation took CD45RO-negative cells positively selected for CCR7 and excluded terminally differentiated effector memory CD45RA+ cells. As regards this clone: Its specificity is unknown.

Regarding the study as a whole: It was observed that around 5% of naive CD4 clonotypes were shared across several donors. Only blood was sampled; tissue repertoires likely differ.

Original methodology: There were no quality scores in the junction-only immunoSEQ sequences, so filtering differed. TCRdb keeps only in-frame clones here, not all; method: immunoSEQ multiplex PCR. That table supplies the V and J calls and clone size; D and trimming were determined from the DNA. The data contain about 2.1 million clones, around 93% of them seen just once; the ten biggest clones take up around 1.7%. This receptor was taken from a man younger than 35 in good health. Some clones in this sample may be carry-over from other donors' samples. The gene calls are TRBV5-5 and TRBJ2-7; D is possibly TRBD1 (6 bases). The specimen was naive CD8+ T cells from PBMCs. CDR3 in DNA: TGTGCCAGCAGCTTTGTCGGGACACCCTACGAGCAGTACTTC. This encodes CASSFVGTPYEQYF.